This T cell receptor beta chain derives from a study of early T cells in non-severe SARS-CoV-2 infection. As for the study in general: Sequencing of unsorted whole blood was done on bulk RNA, leaving chains unpaired.

Individual cDNA molecules were tagged with unique molecular identifiers. TCRdb fed the 5' RACE reads into MiXCR, producing one record per CDR3 protein. The sample holds tens of thousands of distinct CDR3 sequences, about 14% seen once. The sample holds many counts of this clonotype. V lost 10 bases to trimming and J lost 0 bases, with 12 bases between them. The CDR3 length is 14 residues. The germline V gene has CDR1 SNHLY and CDR2 FYNNEI. The receptor's source is an adult who was a healthcare worker with PCR-confirmed SARS-CoV-2 infection or an uninfected control (not recorded which). Material: whole blood, obtained at baseline. This chain links TRBV2 with TRBJ2-2; weak D call: TRBD2 (5 bases). Written as DNA, the CDR3 is TGTGCCATCATTCCCGGGACGAACACCGGGGAGCTGTTTTTT. As protein: CAIIPGTNTGELFF.